The clone carrying this TCR beta chain has a handful of counts. This specimen belongs to a study of cytomegalovirus exposure and HLA in healthy donors. V trimming: 6 bases; J trimming: 5 bases; junction bases outside the gene matches: 7. The CDR3 extends over 14 amino acids. CDR1 and CDR2 from the germline V gene are MNHEY and SVGAGI. 60 Vbeta and 13 Jbeta primers were used in PCR. Libraries were prepared by immunoSEQ multiplex PCR; TCRdb keeps only in-frame clonotypes and omits some of them. The sample lists roughly 100,000 clones; 13% to 15% were seen once. The V and J genes are TRBV6-5 and TRBJ1-3, with 7 nucleotides matching TRBD1. The receptor comes from a female donor in good health and CMV-seronegative. What was sequenced was PBMCs. In DNA, the CDR3 is TGTGCCAGCAGCAAACAGGGGCAGAGAAACACCATATATTTT. This encodes CASSKQGQRNTIYF.